This T cell receptor (beta chain) comes out of a study of blood T cell repertoires in COVID-19. Study-wide background: Acute and convalescent COVID-19 samples came from the United States, Italy and Spain. T cells, B-cell-depleted T cells, or PBMCs provided the cDNA or gDNA that served as material.

The CDR3 has 12 residues. Germline values: CDR1 SQVTM, CDR2 ANQGSEA. The V end lost 6 bases, the J end lost 4 bases, and 9 bases lay between the germline ends. As originally analysed: Amplification of reference gene primers provided the estimated nucleated cell counts. Profiling relied on immunoSEQ multiplex PCR, and the TCRdb table lists in-frame clones only, not all of them. V and J calls and clone size are copied from that table; D and trimming were computed from the DNA. The sample gives just over 35,000 clones, approximately 90% of which show up once; over 2% is in the top ten. The chain combines TRBV29-1 with TRBJ1-4, with D maybe TRBD1 (6 bases). The sequencing sample was made of peripheral blood. The source is a human donor in a cohort sampled during active COVID-19. The CDR3 is CSVRTVNEKLFF. The CDR3, as DNA: TGCAGCGTGCGGACAGTTAATGAAAAACTGTTTTTT.